Below are 5 T cell receptor beta chains sequenced from a single sample in a study of spatial heterogeneity in lung cancer. One entry per CDR3 protein results from TCRdb running MiXCR on the 5' RACE reads. The top ten clones hold 20% to 30% of a sample with 35,000 to 45,000 distinct CDR3 sequences, about 5% of them seen once. Time point in this sample: sample taken at primary tumor resection. The starting material was PBMCs, obtained at surgery. The source is a female donor with early-stage non-small cell lung cancer.

This clonotype was detected many times. This chain uses TRBV5-1 with TRBJ2-2, with D unresolved. Trimming left V 5 bases short and J 1 base short, with 9 bases between. Germline assignment: CDR1 SGHRS and CDR2 YFSETQ. The CDR3 loop spans 14 amino acids. The CDR3: CASSRALNTGELFF. CDR3 bases: TGCGCCAGCAGTAGGGCCCTGAACACCGGGGAGCTGTTTTTT.

This clonotype was seen only a few times. The CDR3 DNA reads TGTGCCAGCAGCCCCCCCTCCGGGACAGGGGGCTCTCTGGATGGCTACACCTTC. This codes for CASSPPSGTGGSLDGYTF. This sequence joins TRBV11-2 and TRBJ1-2; 12 nucleotides agree with TRBD1. Germline trimming cut 5 bases from V and 6 bases from J; bases unmatched to any gene: 16. CDR3 length equals 18 residues. The germline CDR1 and CDR2 sequences are SGHAT and FQNNGV.

This clonotype showed up many times. The chain joins TRBV4-3 to TRBJ2-5; the D gene is possibly TRBD2 (6 bases). CDR1 is LGHNA and CDR2 is YSLEER in the germline V gene. There are 15 residues in the CDR3. Trimming pared 0 bases from V and 1 base from J, leaving 9 bases between. The CDR3 coding sequence is TGCGCCAGCAGCCAAGAGGGACTCGTCCAAGAGACCCAGTACTTC. Residues: CASSQEGLVQETQYF.

This clonotype has more than one count but fewer than ten. This rearrangement joins TRBV3-1 to TRBJ2-3; D uncertain. Trimming removed 4 bases at V and 6 bases at J, with 5 bases between. CDR1 LGHDT and CDR2 YNNKEL come from the germline V gene (reference sequence). The CDR3 is 11 amino acids. The CDR3: CASSRSDTQYF. The CDR3 nucleotides are TGTGCCAGCAGCCGTTCGGATACGCAGTATTTT.

The chain combines TRBV6-1 with TRBJ1-4, with D possibly being TRBD1 (6 bases). Germline V CDR1 and CDR2: MNHNS, SASEGT. The CDR3 totals 12 residues. Trimming stripped 7 bases from V and 11 bases from J, with 14 bases between. CDR3 bases: TGTGCCAGCACCCCCGGAGGGGGGAAACTGTTTTTT. Translating gives CASTPGGGKLFF.